This T cell receptor (beta chain) was profiled in a study of OX40 agonist ivuxolimab in advanced cancers. Germline lookup yields CDR1 SEHNR and CDR2 FQNEAQ (reference sequence). This CDR3 is 17 amino acids long. V was cut by 1 base and J by 4 bases, with 17 bases left in between. Repertoires were generated with immunoSEQ multiplex PCR, while TCRdb's copy carries only in-frame clones and drops some. In the table there are fewer than 95,000 clones, about 88% of which are singletons. The sequence was collected from an adult with an advanced solid tumor such as melanoma, head and neck, liver or kidney cancer. The input for sequencing was CD4+ or CD8+ T cells sorted from blood, taken in a trial of the OX40 agonist ivuxolimab. The rearrangement links TRBV7-9 to TRBJ2-1; D perhaps matches TRBD1 (6 bases). CDR3 in amino acids: CASSLVRQVFAYNEQFF. CDR3 nucleotides: TGTGCCAGCAGCTTAGTGAGACAGGTGTTTGCTTACAATGAGCAGTTCTTC.